This T cell receptor beta chain originates from a study of T-cell reconstitution after alpha-beta-depleted transplantation in children. Study-wide results and limits: T-cell counts and diversity were attributed mostly to newly produced T cells one year after transplant.

Preparation of the TCRbeta library involved a method that used unique molecular identifiers. From the PCR reads, TCRdb called clonotypes with MiXCR, one entry per CDR3 protein. The table includes 700,000 to 850,000 distinct CDR3 sequences, roughly 15% detected once. Points on this clonotype: What it binds is not known.

Germline CDR1 and CDR2: SGHRS and YFSETQ. J gave up 5 bases and V 0 bases, and 10 bases lay outside the gene matches. The CDR3 runs 18 residues. The specimen comprised PBMCs, mostly from graft donor cells, sampled 360 days after TCRalphabeta/CD19-depleted stem cell transplant. The chain couples TRBV5-1 to TRBJ2-7, with TRBD2 matching 14 bases. The source of this sequence is a male patient younger than 18 who had a stem cell transplant for acute lymphoblastic leukemia, so the T cells may come from the graft donor. CDR3: CASSLEVTSGRAADEQYF. The DNA for the CDR3 is TGCGCCAGCAGCTTGGAGGTGACTAGCGGGAGGGCGGCCGACGAGCAGTACTTC.